This paragraph covers one T cell receptor beta chain sequence. Its cognate antigen is unknown. CFSE-labeled sorted T cells met regulatory or mature dendritic cells for 4 to 6 days. CD4+ or CD8+ T cells were sorted as naive CD45RA+ or memory CD45RO+. This entry is derived from a study of regulatory dendritic cells for organ transplantation. Data came from immunoSEQ multiplex PCR; TCRdb stores just in-frame clones and leaves some out. The table lists approximately 11,000 clones, around 80% of them singletons, with over 2% in the top ten. General study findings and limits: Memory CD8+ T cells were the most oligoclonal; naive cells were highly diverse.

This CDR3 contains 14 residues. Germline V gene data show CDR1 as LNHDA and CDR2 as SQIVND (reference sequence). Between the trimmed V and J ends, which lost 4 bases and 6 bases, there was a span of 14 bases. This TCR derives from a human donor in good health. The rearrangement links TRBV19 to TRBJ2-3; D gene ambiguous. Sequenced material: memory CD4+ T cells from blood cultured with dendritic cells. Stated subset: CD45RO+ memory T cells. The CDR3 is CASSTLSDVDTQYF. The CDR3, as DNA: TGTGCCAGTAGTACCCTCTCCGACGTGGATACGCAGTATTTT.